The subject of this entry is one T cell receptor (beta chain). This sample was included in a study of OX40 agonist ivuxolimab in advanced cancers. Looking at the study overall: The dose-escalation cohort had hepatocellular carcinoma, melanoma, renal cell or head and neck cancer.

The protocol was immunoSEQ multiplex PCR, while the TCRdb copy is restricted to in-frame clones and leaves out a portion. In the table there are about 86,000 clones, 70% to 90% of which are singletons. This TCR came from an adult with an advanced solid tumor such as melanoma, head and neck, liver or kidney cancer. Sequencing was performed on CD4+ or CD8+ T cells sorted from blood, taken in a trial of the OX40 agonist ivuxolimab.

CDR3 coding DNA: TGTGCCACCAGCCGGGACAGGGATGTTGAGGCCAACGTCCTGACTTTC. It specifies CATSRDRDVEANVLTF. The rearrangement links TRBV15 to TRBJ2-6; 9 nucleotides agree with TRBD1. The CDR3 is 16 amino acids. CDR1 is LNHNV, CDR2 YYDKDF, per germline (reference sequence). The V gene end was trimmed by 5 bases and the J gene end by 6 bases; junction bases not matched to a gene: 8.